A selection of T cell receptor beta chains follows, all from one sample in a study of identical twins. TCRdb called the 5' RACE reads again in MiXCR, with one record for every CDR3 protein. Of fewer than 250,000 distinct CDR3 sequences listed, about 7% were seen once; the top ten hold roughly 3.9%. This sample was also put to use in a study of yellow fever vaccine responses in identical twins.

Sequencing was performed on memory (CD45RO+) T cells sorted from blood. These receptors were obtained from a woman between 18 and 29 years old in good health. Both conserved end residues are part of each CDR3. The order of the fields is clone size, V gene, J gene, D gene, CDR3 DNA, CDR3 protein. The D gene is left open where the match is weak. Clone size appears in some rows only: once, few, many, or a class for an expanded clone.

-	TRBV7-3	TRBJ2-1	TRBD1	TGTGCCAGCAGCTTTGCTCAGGGGGCTGGTGAGCAGTTCTTC	CASSFAQGAGEQFF
many	TRBV7-9	TRBJ2-7	-	TGTGCCAGCAGCTTGGGGGGAGGCTCCTACGAGCAGTACTTC	CASSLGGGSYEQYF
many	TRBV5-1	TRBJ1-1	TRBD1	TGCGCCAGCAGCTTGGTTCGACAGGGTACCATGAGCACTGAAGCTTTCTTT	CASSLVRQGTMSTEAFF
-	TRBV5-1	TRBJ1-6	-	TGCGCCAGCAGCTCGGGAGCACCGAATTCACCCCTCCACTTT	CASSSGAPNSPLHF
-	TRBV18	TRBJ1-2	-	TGTGCCAGCTCACCGGACGGAGCTAACTATGGCTACACCTTC	CASSPDGANYGYTF
few	TRBV6-1	TRBJ1-5	TRBD1	TGTGCCGCCCGACAGGGCATTAGCAATCAGCCCCAGCATTTT	CAARQGISNQPQHF
few	TRBV5-1	TRBJ2-7	TRBD2	TGCGCCAGCAGCCGGGGACTAGCGGGAGACTACGAGCAGTACTTC	CASSRGLAGDYEQYF
many	TRBV15	TRBJ2-3	TRBD2	TGTGCCACCAGCTACCTGGGTCTAGCGGGGGCCCCCCCGAGAGATACGCAGTATTTT	CATSYLGLAGAPPRDTQYF
few	TRBV29-1	TRBJ2-7	-	TGCAGCGTTGTAGGCACCTACGAGCAGTACTTC	CSVVGTYEQYF
-	TRBV20-1	TRBJ2-2	-	TGCAGTGCTAGACAGACAGGACCCGGGGAGCTGTTTTTT	CSARQTGPGELFF
-	TRBV29-1	TRBJ1-2	-	TGCAGCGTTGAAGATGAGGGTTATGGCTACACCTTC	CSVEDEGYGYTF
-	TRBV12-3/TRBV12-4	TRBJ2-6	-	TGTGCCAGCAGTTGGGGTACTGGGGCCAACGTCCTGACTTTC	CASSWGTGANVLTF
few	TRBV14	TRBJ2-1	-	TGTGCCAGCAGCCAGAGACAGTTATACAATGAGCAGTTCTTC	CASSQRQLYNEQFF
few	TRBV15	TRBJ1-5	-	TGTGCCACCAGCAGAGATGAGGGACAAGTCCAGCCCCAGCATTTT	CATSRDEGQVQPQHF
few	TRBV7-6	TRBJ2-2	TRBD2	TGTGCCAGCAGCTTAGGGACTAGCGGGACCGTAGCCGGGGAGCTGTTTTTT	CASSLGTSGTVAGELFF
many	TRBV12-3/TRBV12-4	TRBJ2-3	-	TGTGCCAGCAGTTTTGGTCAGCCCACAGATACGCAGTATTTT	CASSFGQPTDTQYF
many	TRBV2	TRBJ2-3	TRBD1	TGTGCCAGCAGGATTGACAGGGCTGCAGATACGCAGTATTTT	CASRIDRAADTQYF
few	TRBV7-2	TRBJ1-1	-	TGTGCCAGCAGCTTCCAACCGGGGAACACTGAAGCTTTCTTT	CASSFQPGNTEAFF
many	TRBV14	TRBJ2-2	TRBD2	TGTGCCAGCAGCCAATACGGGGGGTCTAACACCGGGGAGCTGTTTTTT	CASSQYGGSNTGELFF
many	TRBV10-3	TRBJ2-3	-	TGTGCCATCTGGGGGGGGCTAGATTACACAGATACGCAGTATTTT	CAIWGGLDYTDTQYF
few	TRBV5-1	TRBJ1-6	-	TGCGCCAGCAGCGTCGACAGCCCAAATTCACCCCTCCACTTT	CASSVDSPNSPLHF
-	TRBV28	TRBJ1-2	-	TGTGCCAGCAGTTCCCCCGGGACCGCCGACTACTATGGCTACACCTTC	CASSSPGTADYYGYTF
many	TRBV14	TRBJ2-5	-	TGTGCCAGCAGCCACCCTAACCATTGGAGGGTCTCCCTTCAAGAGACCCAGTACTTC	CASSHPNHWRVSLQETQYF
-	TRBV20-1	TRBJ2-2	TRBD2	TGCAGTGCTAGCGGTCGAGCGGGGGGGCCCACCGGGGAGCTGTTTTTT	CSASGRAGGPTGELFF
many	TRBV11-3	TRBJ2-7	TRBD2	TGTGCCAGCAGCTTAGCGGGAGGGCCGAGCTCCTACGAGCAGTACTTC	CASSLAGGPSSYEQYF
many	TRBV20-1	TRBJ1-4	-	TGCAGTGCTAGGGCAGTTGAAAAACTGTTTTTT	CSARAVEKLFF
few	TRBV10-3	TRBJ1-1	-	TGTGCCATCAGCCTCAGGGGAAGGGACACTGAAGCTTTCTTT	CAISLRGRDTEAFF
-	TRBV3-1	TRBJ2-1	-	TGTGCCAGCAGCCGCCGGACTGGCAGCGAGCAGTTCTTC	CASSRRTGSEQFF
-	TRBV4-2	TRBJ2-1	TRBD2	TGTGCCAGCAGCCAAGAATTTCAGGTGGTAGCGGGAGGTGAGCAGTTCTTC	CASSQEFQVVAGGEQFF
many	TRBV29-1	TRBJ2-1	TRBD2	TGCAGCGTTGAGACTAGCTACGGAAACGCGCAGTTCTTC	CSVETSYGNAQFF
few	TRBV11-2	TRBJ2-1	-	TGTGCCAGCAGCTGGGGACATGAGCAGTTCTTC	CASSWGHEQFF
many	TRBV10-3	TRBJ1-4	TRBD1	TGTGCCACCCGGGACAGGGACGGTGCTAATGAAAAACTGTTTTTT	CATRDRDGANEKLFF
many	TRBV10-3	TRBJ2-7	-	TGTGCCATCAGTGAAGGGTACGAGCAGTACTTC	CAISEGYEQYF
-	TRBV5-1	TRBJ2-7	-	TGCGCCAGCAGATTGTCGGACGGGGAGTCCTACGAGCAGTACTTC	CASRLSDGESYEQYF
many	TRBV6-5	TRBJ2-3	-	TGTGCCAGCAGTCACAAAGACAGCACAGATACGCAGTATTTT	CASSHKDSTDTQYF
few	TRBV20-1	TRBJ2-1	TRBD2	TGCAGTGATAGAGGGACTAGCGGGAATGAGCAGTTCTTC	CSDRGTSGNEQFF
few	TRBV18	TRBJ2-7	-	TGTGCCAGCTCGTCGACAGAGCACTACGAGCAGTACTTC	CASSSTEHYEQYF
-	TRBV20-1	TRBJ1-1	TRBD1	TGCAGTGCGCCTCAACAGGGGGCGGTCAACACTGAAGCTTTCTTT	CSAPQQGAVNTEAFF
many	TRBV28	TRBJ2-7	-	TGTGCCAGCAGTCCCCCAGGGGTACAGTACGAGCAGTACTTC	CASSPPGVQYEQYF
many	TRBV7-2	TRBJ2-7	-	TGTGCCAGCAGCTTAATCCCGGTCTCCTACGAGCAGTACTTC	CASSLIPVSYEQYF
many	TRBV20-1	TRBJ1-6	TRBD1	TGCAGTGCCGAACAGGGGGGGAGCTATAATTCACCCCTCCACTTT	CSAEQGGSYNSPLHF
many	TRBV5-1	TRBJ2-7	TRBD2	TGCGCCAGCAGCCCCCAGACTAGCGCCTACGAGCAGTACTTC	CASSPQTSAYEQYF
many	TRBV12-3/TRBV12-4	TRBJ1-4	-	TGTGCCAGCAGCCTTCAGGGGAAAGGGGAAAAACTGTTTTTT	CASSLQGKGEKLFF
many	TRBV25-1	TRBJ2-2	-	TGTGCCAGCAGTGAACGGTTAGCTCCGACGAACACCGGGGAGCTGTTTTTT	CASSERLAPTNTGELFF
-	TRBV7-2	TRBJ2-2	-	TGTGCTGGGGGCCGCGCCGGGGAGCTGTTTTTT	CAGGRAGELFF
-	TRBV9	TRBJ2-3	-	TGTGCCAGCAGCTCCTTCTCCAGCACAGATACGCAGTATTTT	CASSSFSSTDTQYF
-	TRBV29-1	TRBJ2-4	-	TGCAGCGTTGATGGGGGGTTCGGCAAAAACATTCAGTACTTC	CSVDGGFGKNIQYF
few	TRBV27	TRBJ1-5	-	TGTGCCAGCAGTTATAGTTCCGGGGGCAATCAGCCCCAGCATTTT	CASSYSSGGNQPQHF
many	TRBV15	TRBJ2-2	TRBD2	TGTGCCACCAGCCCAAGGTCCTTAGCGGGAGCCAGCACCGGGGAGCTGTTTTTT	CATSPRSLAGASTGELFF
many	TRBV20-1	TRBJ2-2	-	TGCAGTGCTAGAGTCGTGGGGGCCGGCACCGGGGAGCTGTTTTTT	CSARVVGAGTGELFF
few	TRBV20-1	TRBJ2-7	-	TGCAGTGCTAGAGATCCCCTTGCGGGCAGCGAGCAGTACTTC	CSARDPLAGSEQYF
many	TRBV9	TRBJ2-7	TRBD2	TGTGCCAGCAGCGTAACCGGGAGGGATACCTACGAGCAGTACTTC	CASSVTGRDTYEQYF
few	TRBV20-1	TRBJ2-5	TRBD1	TGCAGTGGACCTCCAGACAGGGCAAGAAAGACCCAGTACTTC	CSGPPDRARKTQYF
few	TRBV6-1	TRBJ1-6	TRBD1	TGTGCCAGCACCAGACAGGGGTCGTGGTCACCCCTCCACTTT	CASTRQGSWSPLHF